Reported below is one T cell receptor beta chain. These data are taken from a study of PD-L1 blockade in urothelial cancer. Study-wide background: Prior chemotherapy regimens per patient numbered 0 to 3.

Clones were sequenced by immunoSEQ multiplex PCR, and TCRdb holds only the in-frame ones, with some missing. Among more than 15,000 clones, 87% were seen once, and the ten largest hold less than 6.5%. The germline V gene encodes CDR1 ENHRY and CDR2 SYGVKD. The CDR3 sequence is 16 residues long. Trimming removed 3 bases at V and 0 bases at J, with 12 bases between. The chain is built from TRBV10-3 and TRBJ1-3, with D perhaps TRBD1 (5 bases). The sequencing used PBMCs, collected around atezolizumab (anti-PD-L1) treatment. The source of this sequence is a man aged 50 to 59 with urothelial cancer. CDR3 in DNA: TGTGCCATCAGTGACCCAACAGGACCCTCTGGAAACACCATATATTTT. This sequence encodes CAISDPTGPSGNTIYF.